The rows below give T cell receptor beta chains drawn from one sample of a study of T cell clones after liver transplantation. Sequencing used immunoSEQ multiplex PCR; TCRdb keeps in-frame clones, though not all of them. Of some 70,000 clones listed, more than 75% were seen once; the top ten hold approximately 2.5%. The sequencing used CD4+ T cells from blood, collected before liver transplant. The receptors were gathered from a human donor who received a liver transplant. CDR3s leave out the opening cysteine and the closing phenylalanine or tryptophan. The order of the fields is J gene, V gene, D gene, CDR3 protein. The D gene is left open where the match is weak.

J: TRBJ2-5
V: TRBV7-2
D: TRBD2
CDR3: ASSRGLAGAETQY

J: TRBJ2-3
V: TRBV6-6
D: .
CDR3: ASQGGTDTQY

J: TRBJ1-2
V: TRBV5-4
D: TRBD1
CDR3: ASSLAVPGGYGYT

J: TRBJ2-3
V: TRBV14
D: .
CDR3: ASCTGAKGRQY

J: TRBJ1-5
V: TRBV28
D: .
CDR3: ASKVGNQPQH

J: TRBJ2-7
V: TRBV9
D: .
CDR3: ASSVEAQGYYEQY

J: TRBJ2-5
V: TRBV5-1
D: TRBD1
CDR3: ASTPEGASRETQY

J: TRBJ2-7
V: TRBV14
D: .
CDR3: ASSPIQNGYEQY

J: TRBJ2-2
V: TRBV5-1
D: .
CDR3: ASSTQGTGELF

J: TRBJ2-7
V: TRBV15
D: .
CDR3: ATSRDSGYEQY

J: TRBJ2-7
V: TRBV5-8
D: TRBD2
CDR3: ANGRSYEQY

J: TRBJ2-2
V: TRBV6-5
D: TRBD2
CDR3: ASSYSTYPGGGELF

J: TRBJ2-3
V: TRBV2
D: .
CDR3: ASSDQGGADTQY

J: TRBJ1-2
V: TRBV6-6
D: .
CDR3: ASSSSTGFGYT

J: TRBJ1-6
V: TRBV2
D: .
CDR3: ASRLESSYNSPLH

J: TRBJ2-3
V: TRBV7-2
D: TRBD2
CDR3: ASSLASGSSTDTQY

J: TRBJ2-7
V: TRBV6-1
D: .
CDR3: ASTLSRATEQY

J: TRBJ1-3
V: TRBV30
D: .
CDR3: AWSVWGSGGNTIY

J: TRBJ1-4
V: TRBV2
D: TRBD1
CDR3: ATKGNRGFGEKLF

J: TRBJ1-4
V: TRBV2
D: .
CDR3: ASSLRAEKLF

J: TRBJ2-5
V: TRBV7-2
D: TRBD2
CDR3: ASSPRGLAGVETQY

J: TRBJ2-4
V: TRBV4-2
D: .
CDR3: ASSQVSGAGAKNIQY

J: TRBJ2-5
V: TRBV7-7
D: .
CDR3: ASSPRLGSQETQY

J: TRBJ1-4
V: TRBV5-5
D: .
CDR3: ASSLIGGGEKLF

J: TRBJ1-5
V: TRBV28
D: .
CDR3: ASSFASQPQH

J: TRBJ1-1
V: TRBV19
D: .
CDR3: ASSIRQPNTEAF

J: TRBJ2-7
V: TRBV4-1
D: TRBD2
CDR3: ASSHSSGQRIYEQY

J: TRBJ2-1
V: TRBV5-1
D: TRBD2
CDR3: ASSVSSGNSYNEQF

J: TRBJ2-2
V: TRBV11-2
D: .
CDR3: ASSLLGGPTGELF

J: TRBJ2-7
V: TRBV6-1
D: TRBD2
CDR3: ASSEVTSRPYEQY

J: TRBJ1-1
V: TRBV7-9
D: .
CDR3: ASSLRQLNTEAF

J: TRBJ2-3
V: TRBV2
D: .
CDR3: ASRGNPADTQY

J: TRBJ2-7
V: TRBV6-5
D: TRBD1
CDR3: ASRRGQVSNEQY

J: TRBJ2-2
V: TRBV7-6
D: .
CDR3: ASSLERPTGELF

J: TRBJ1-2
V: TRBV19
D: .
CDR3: ASRGRGVFKGDYGYT

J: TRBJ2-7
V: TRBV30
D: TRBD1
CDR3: AWDRTGAYEQY

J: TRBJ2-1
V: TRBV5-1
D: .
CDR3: ASSLEQGDEQF

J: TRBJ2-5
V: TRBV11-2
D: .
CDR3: ASSLAQGYETQY

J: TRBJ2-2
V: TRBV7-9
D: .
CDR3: ASSLEAGELF

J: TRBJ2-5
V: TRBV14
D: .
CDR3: ASSLNRETQY

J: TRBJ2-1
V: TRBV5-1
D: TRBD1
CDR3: ASSGGQGIEQF

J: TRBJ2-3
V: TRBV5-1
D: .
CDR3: ASSLTVTDTQY

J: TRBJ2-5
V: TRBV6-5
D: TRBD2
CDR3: ASSTTSSGMETQY

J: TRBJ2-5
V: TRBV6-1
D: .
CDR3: ASNPSSMGQY

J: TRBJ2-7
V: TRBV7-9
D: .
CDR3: ASSFAGVSDEQY

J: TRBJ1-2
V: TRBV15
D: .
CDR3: ATSRDLGENYGYT

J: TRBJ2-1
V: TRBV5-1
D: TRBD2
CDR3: ASSRRTSLGNEQF